What follows are 28 T cell receptor beta chains derived from one specimen sequenced in a study of CD8 T cells in ankylosing spondylitis. Study-level results: Seemingly characteristic of ankylosing spondylitis blood was a TCR beta motif consisting of eight highly homologous variants.

TCRdb re-analysed the 5' RACE reads in MiXCR, keeping a single row per CDR3 protein. This table has fewer than 550,000 distinct CDR3 sequences, 5.3% appearing once. What these receptors recognize is not known. Sequences were obtained from blood, either unsorted or a sorted T cell fraction (not recorded which). The receptors originated from a male donor with ankylosing spondylitis.

The table lists this clonotype with many counts. This CDR3 is CASGTSPPSSYEQYF. CDR3 DNA: TGTGCCAGCGGGACTAGCCCACCTTCGAGCTACGAGCAGTACTTC. V usage is TRBV6-2 or TRBV6-3 and J usage is TRBJ2-7, with TRBD2 identical over 9 bases. CDR3 length: 15 amino acids. J was trimmed by 3 bases and V by 8 bases; bases with no gene match: 11. Germline-derived CDR1 and CDR2 are MNHEY and SVGEGT.

This clonotype has ten or more counts. The CDR3 reads CASSYSPSGSTDTQYF. The CDR3 DNA reads as TGTGCCAGCAGTTACTCTCCTAGCGGAAGCACAGATACGCAGTATTTT. The chain joins TRBV6-5 to TRBJ2-3; 7 bases are a match to TRBD2. Losses at the gene ends were 0 bases for V and 0 bases for J; bases not matched to a gene: 3. Germline V gives CDR1 MNHEY, CDR2 SVGAGI. There are 16 residues in the CDR3.

A remark on this clonotype: At one end, the junction sequence differs from germline, possibly due to a read error. DNA for the CDR3: TGCAGTGCTATTTCGGTGCTCGGAGCCGTGGGCTTC. Amino acid sequence: CSAISVLGAVGF. The chain uses TRBV20-1 and TRBJ2-7; D not certain. Germline V lookup: CDR1 DFQATT, CDR2 SNEGSKA (reference sequence). This CDR3 contains 12 residues.

This clonotype was detected many times. The chain uses TRBV7-2 and TRBJ1-5; D unresolved. V was trimmed by 5 bases and J by 6 bases, leaving 11 bases between them. This CDR3 has 13 residues. The germline CDR1 and CDR2 sequences are SGHTA and FQGNSA. CDR3: CASSRMSRQPQHF. CDR3 nucleotide sequence: TGTGCCAGCAGCCGAATGAGTCGTCAGCCCCAGCATTTT.

V usage is TRBV6-2 or TRBV6-3 and J usage is TRBJ1-6; unclear D gene. Germline V gene data show CDR1 as MNHEY and CDR2 as SVGEGT. Deletions cut 5 bases from V and 11 bases from J, with 22 bases between. The CDR3 length is 16 residues. The CDR3 nucleotides are TGTGCCAGCAGTCACCCGACGAGGAGAGTGGATGCACCCCTCCACTTT. This encodes CASSHPTRRVDAPLHF.

This clonotype was picked up a small number of times. J is TRBJ2-3 and V is TRBV29-1; D remains ambiguous. V was clipped by 8 bases and J by 2 bases, with 14 bases between them. This CDR3 is 13 amino acids long. Germline V gene lookup returns CDR1 SQVTM and CDR2 ANQGSEA. The CDR3 region is CSLRGTYTDTQYF. The CDR3 bases are TGCAGCCTGCGCGGAACCTACACAGATACGCAGTATTTT.

This clonotype was counted at least ten times. This chain joins TRBV6-5 and TRBJ1-5; D unresolved. Looked up from germline, CDR1 is MNHEY and CDR2 is SVGAGI. The CDR3 is 12 residues long. Trimming stripped 5 bases from V and 4 bases from J, with 6 bases between. CDR3 nucleotide sequence: TGTGCCAGCAGTACGGGTAATCAGCCCCAGCATTTT. It codes for CASSTGNQPQHF.

This clonotype was counted many times. The rearrangement uses TRBV20-1 and TRBJ2-1; unclear D gene. The V end was cut by 4 bases, the J end by 9 bases, with 16 bases between. In germline, CDR1 is DFQATT, CDR2 SNEGSKA (reference sequence). The CDR3 has 13 residues. Written as DNA, the CDR3 is TGCAGTGCTACTGGGCTAGTCATGACTGAGCAGTTCTTC. Translated, it gives CSATGLVMTEQFF.

This clonotype was seen ten or more times. The chain is built from TRBV5-5 and TRBJ2-3; D perhaps matches TRBD2 (6 bases). V was pared by 2 bases and J by 5 bases, with 18 bases between. CDR1 and CDR2 (germline): SGHKS, YYEKEE (reference sequence). The CDR3 extends over 16 amino acids. The DNA for the CDR3 is TGTGCCAGCAGCTTTGGACTAACTCCGATTTTAGATACGCAGTATTTT. Protein: CASSFGLTPILDTQYF. The full variable domain, completed using reference TRBV5-5 and TRBJ2-3, is DAGVTQSPTHLIKTRGQQVTLRCSPISGHKSVSWYQQVLGQGPQFIFQYYEKEERGRGNFPDRFSARQFPNYSSELNVNALLLGDSALYLCASSFGLTPILDTQYFGPGTRLTVL.

This clonotype came up many times. The gene calls are TRBV5-1 and TRBJ1-3; D is ambiguous. This CDR3 is 14 amino acids long. V gave up 0 bases and J gave up 2 bases, with 6 bases separating them. The V gene's germline CDR1 is SGHRS and CDR2 YFSETQ. CDR3 sequence: CASSLDGAGNTIYF. CDR3 DNA sequence: TGCGCCAGCAGCTTGGATGGGGCTGGAAACACCATATATTTT.

This clonotype came up many times. The chain joins TRBV4-1 to TRBJ1-5, with D uncertain. CDR3 length equals 14 residues. Per the germline V gene, CDR1 is MGHRA and CDR2 is YSYEKL. The V end lost 3 bases, the J end lost 1 base, and 7 bases lay between the germline ends. The CDR3 DNA is TGCGCCAGCAGCCACCGTATAAGCAATCAGCCCCAGCATTTT. Residues: CASSHRISNQPQHF.

This clonotype was seen many times. The CDR3 region is CAISESRDEQYF. CDR3 nucleotide sequence: TGTGCCATCAGTGAGTCGAGGGACGAGCAGTACTTC. The V call is TRBV10-3, the J call TRBJ2-7; TRBD2 is a possible D gene (5 bases). Per germline, CDR1 ENHRY and CDR2 SYGVKD. This CDR3 region has 12 residues. The germline V and J ends were trimmed by 0 bases and 5 bases, with 5 bases remaining between them.

This clonotype was counted many times. The chain is built from TRBV20-1 and TRBJ2-3, with D hard to call. Per germline, CDR1 DFQATT and CDR2 SNEGSKA (reference sequence). V lost 2 bases and J 0 bases, leaving 9 bases between the germline ends. The CDR3 covers 14 residues. In nucleotides, the CDR3 is TGCAGTGCTAGAAGTGGCTCTAGCACAGATACGCAGTATTTT. This gives the protein CSARSGSSTDTQYF.

This clonotype was found many times. The rearrangement links TRBV18 to TRBJ2-7, with a weak D call TRBD1 (5 bases). CDR1 and CDR2 from the germline V gene are KGHSH and LQKENI. This CDR3 is 14 amino acids long. V lost 5 bases and J lost 4, with 15 bases in between. The CDR3 DNA reads TGTGCCAGCTCATCAAGGGGTGGGGAATACGAGCAGTACTTC. Its translation is CASSSRGGEYEQYF. The variable domain in full, with the rest retrieved from reference TRBV18 and TRBJ2-7, is NAGVMQNPRHLVRRRGQEARLRCSPMKGHSHVYWYRQLPEEGLKFMVYLQKENIIDESGMPKERFSAEFPKEGPSILRIQQVVRGDSAAYFCASSSRGGEYEQYFGPGTRLTVT.

In this sample, this clonotype turned up many times. The V call is TRBV24-1, the J call TRBJ2-1; 7 bases agree with TRBD2. Germline V gene sequence: CDR1 KGHDR, CDR2 SFDVKD. Trimming at V came to 7 bases and at J to 4 bases, leaving 9 bases not matched to a gene. The CDR3 runs 15 residues. CDR3 DNA sequence: TGTGCCACCAGAGGCCCTAGCGGCCCATACAATGAGCAGTTCTTC. Residues: CATRGPSGPYNEQFF.

This clonotype occurred a few times. The chain combines TRBV20-1 with TRBJ2-3; no firm D call. The CDR3 extends over 12 amino acids. The germline V gene encodes CDR1 DFQATT and CDR2 SNEGSKA (reference sequence). The CDR3 DNA is TGCACCGGACGTGAGAGCACAGATACGCAGTATTTT. Amino acid sequence: CTGRESTDTQYF.

This clonotype was recorded many times. The gene calls are TRBV20-1 and TRBJ1-1, with D perhaps TRBD1 (5 bases). Trimming removed 6 bases at V and 7 bases at J, with 15 bases between. Germline-derived CDR1 and CDR2 are DFQATT and SNEGSKA (reference sequence). The CDR3 contains 12 residues. The DNA for the CDR3 is TGCAGTGCAAGGTGGGGACCTGGTGAAGCTTTCTTT. It codes for CSARWGPGEAFF.

This clonotype was detected ten times or more. V is TRBV25-1 and J is TRBJ2-7, with D possibly being TRBD1 (6 bases). There are 14 residues in the CDR3. The V gene lost 3 bases and the J gene lost 2 bases, with 11 bases spanning the gap. Germline V gene data show CDR1 as MGHDK and CDR2 as SYGVNS. CDR3 sequence reads: CASSEGARPYEQYF. The CDR3, as DNA: TGTGCCAGCAGTGAGGGGGCGCGTCCCTACGAGCAGTACTTC.

This clonotype was seen repeatedly, ten times or more. In nucleotides, the CDR3 is TGTGCCAGCAGCTTACCGAAATGGAACGGGAGGTTAACGGGGGAGCTGTTTTTT. It encodes CASSLPKWNGRLTGELFF. The chain employs TRBV7-6 and TRBJ2-2; 7 bases match TRBD2. CDR1 is SGHVS and CDR2 is FNYEAQ in the germline V gene. V trimming: 2 bases; J trimming: 8 bases; junction bases outside the gene matches: 17. This CDR3 contains 18 residues.

In this sample, this clonotype turned up many times. This chain connects TRBV20-1 to TRBJ2-7; TRBD2 matches at 10 bases. CDR3 length equals 13 residues. The ends lost 6 bases at V and 2 bases at J; junction bases unmatched: 4. In germline, CDR1 is DFQATT, CDR2 SNEGSKA (reference sequence). CDR3 DNA sequence: TGCAGTGCGTGGACTAGCGGCCCCTACGAGCAGTACTTC. Its translation: CSAWTSGPYEQYF.

This clonotype was found many times. The rearrangement joins TRBV20-1 to TRBJ2-3; D unresolved. Germline-derived CDR1 and CDR2 are DFQATT and SNEGSKA (reference sequence). V was clipped by 8 bases and J by 0 bases, with 12 bases between them. CDR3 length: 13 residues. The CDR3 bases are TGCAGTTACAGACCCCCTAGCACAGATACGCAGTATTTT. Residues: CSYRPPSTDTQYF.

This clonotype was seen a handful of times. The genes are TRBV28 and TRBJ2-5, with D uncertain. Germline V CDR1 and CDR2: MDHEN, SYDVKM. The CDR3 consists of 13 residues. The ends were cut back, 7 bases at V and 5 bases at J, with 14 bases in the middle. The CDR3 spells CASTASGRETQYF. The CDR3 nucleotides read TGTGCCAGCACGGCGTCGGGCAGGGAGACCCAGTACTTC.

At least ten counts were recorded for this clonotype. The chain combines TRBV5-4 with TRBJ2-2; perhaps TRBD1 as D (5 bases). The CDR3 spans 17 residues. The germline gives CDR1 SGHNT, CDR2 YYREEE (reference sequence). Trimming stripped 4 bases from V and 5 bases from J, with 21 bases between. The CDR3 sequence: CASSKPGQGRGTGELFF. In nucleotides, the CDR3 is TGTGCCAGCAGCAAACCGGGCCAAGGAAGGGGAACCGGGGAGCTGTTTTTT.

This clonotype was found many times. The chain combines TRBV29-1 with TRBJ1-1, with 7 bases aligning to TRBD1. After removal of 5 bases from V and 4 bases from J, the junction contained 4 bases not matched to a gene. The germline gives CDR1 SQVTM, CDR2 ANQGSEA. This CDR3 is 12 amino acids long. The CDR3 nucleotides are TGCAGCGTTCAGGGGGGCAGCACTGAAGCTTTCTTT. Translated, it gives CSVQGGSTEAFF.

This clonotype was picked up many times. V is TRBV6-1 and J is TRBJ2-2; the D is unclear. Trimming took 7 bases from V and 4 from J, leaving 16 bases between them. This CDR3 region has 15 residues. Germline CDR1 is MNHNS and CDR2 is SASEGT. The CDR3 DNA is TGTGCCAGCACCGCAAAGGGAATGCTCACCGGGGAGCTGTTTTTT. It codes for CASTAKGMLTGELFF.

The V call is TRBV5-1, the J call TRBJ1-1, with 7 bases that match TRBD1. This CDR3 region has 13 residues. With 4 bases clipped from V and 8 bases from J, the junction kept 8 bases outside the gene matches. Germline V gene data show CDR1 as SGHRS and CDR2 as YFSETQ. CDR3 residues: CASSLSPGQEAFF. In DNA, the CDR3 is TGCGCCAGCAGCCTTAGCCCGGGACAGGAAGCTTTCTTT.

This clonotype was found many times. The rearrangement uses TRBV10-3 and TRBJ1-6; the D gene is possibly TRBD1 (6 bases). The V end lost 0 bases, the J end lost 10 bases, and 16 bases lay between the germline ends. CDR1 is ENHRY, CDR2 SYGVKD, per germline. This CDR3 comprises 16 residues. The CDR3 reads CAISESVDSFYSPLHF. Written as DNA, the CDR3 is TGTGCCATCAGTGAGTCCGTGGACAGCTTCTACTCACCCCTCCACTTT.

This clonotype was recorded many times. The chain employs TRBV29-1 and TRBJ2-2; no firm D call. Germline lookup yields CDR1 SQVTM and CDR2 ANQGSEA. V lost 7 bases and J 1 base, leaving 13 bases between the germline ends. This CDR3 has 14 amino acids. The CDR3: CSAWVFKNTGELFF. In DNA form, the CDR3 reads TGCAGCGCGTGGGTCTTCAAGAACACCGGGGAGCTGTTTTTT.